Listed below are T cell receptor beta chains from one sample, sequenced in a study of CD8 T cells in Susac syndrome. Using its own MiXCR run on the immunoSEQ multiplex PCR reads, TCRdb lists one record per CDR3 protein. The table shows around 170,000 distinct CDR3 sequences, with approximately 96% occurring only once. What was sequenced was CD8+ T cells from PBMCs. The receptors originated from a human donor with multiple sclerosis. The CDR3 runs from the conserved cysteine through the conserved F or W. Each record gives: CDR3 DNA, CDR3 protein, J gene, V gene, D gene, clone size. D genes are given only for firm matches. A row's size may be missing; if present it is once, few, many or a size class.

TGTGCCAGCGCTGGGGGGGGGTCCCAAGAGACCCAGTACTTC,CASAGGGSQETQYF,TRBJ2-5,TRBV3-1,TRBD2,-
TGTGCCAGCAGCGTAGCGGCGGGTTTCCGCACTGAAGCTTTCTTT,CASSVAAGFRTEAFF,TRBJ1-1,TRBV9,-,-
TGCAGTGCTAAATTGGCGGGGGGTCTCAATGAGCAGTTCTTC,CSAKLAGGLNEQFF,TRBJ2-1,TRBV20-1,TRBD2,-
TGTGCCAGCAGACCATCGGATCCACCGAAGGGGTACTATGGCTACACCTTC,CASRPSDPPKGYYGYTF,TRBJ1-2,TRBV27,-,once
TGCAGCGTTGAAAGGGACAGAGACGGAAACACCATATATTTT,CSVERDRDGNTIYF,TRBJ1-3,TRBV29-1,TRBD1,-
TGTGCCAGCAGTTTTCCCCAGCGGGACAGGAGCCAAGGAGGTGCTGACTCCTACAATGAGCAGTTCTTC,CASSFPQRDRSQGGADSYNEQFF,TRBJ2-1,TRBV28,-,-
TGTGCCAGCAGTCTTACAGGGGCGAGGACCTACGAGCAGTACTTC,CASSLTGARTYEQYF,TRBJ2-7,TRBV13,TRBD1,-
TGTGCCAGCAGTGAGACAGCCTACGAGCAGTACTTC,CASSETAYEQYF,TRBJ2-7,TRBV11-2,-,once
TGCAGCATTGAAGATCTGGCAGGGGACGGCTACACCTTC,CSIEDLAGDGYTF,TRBJ1-2,TRBV29-1,-,-
TGCAGCGTTGAAAGTCCAGGGGGCCCCTACGAGCAGTACTTC,CSVESPGGPYEQYF,TRBJ2-7,TRBV29-1,TRBD1,-
TGCGCCAGCAGCGAAACGCCGACGAGTTCCTACGAGCAGTACTTC,CASSETPTSSYEQYF,TRBJ2-7,TRBV5-1,-,-
TGCGCCAGCAGCCCGACTAGCGCCCACGAGCAGTACTTC,CASSPTSAHEQYF,TRBJ2-7,TRBV5-1,TRBD2,-
TGTGCCAGCAGCCAACCCCGGGAATTCCCCAGCAATCAGCCCCAGCATTTT,CASSQPREFPSNQPQHF,TRBJ1-5,TRBV3-1,-,-
TGTGCCAGCTCTCCGTCGCCTTTCTCCCAAGACGAAAACATTCAGTACTTC,CASSPSPFSQDENIQYF,TRBJ2-4,TRBV18,-,-
TGTGCCAGCAGTGTGGGGGGCAGGGAGCTTGAAAAACTGTTTTTT,CASSVGGRELEKLFF,TRBJ1-4,TRBV27,-,-
TGCGCCAGCAGCCAAGATTCTCCGACTGGAACCTACGAGCAGTACTTC,CASSQDSPTGTYEQYF,TRBJ2-7,TRBV4-1,-,-
TGTGCCAGCAGCCAAGATCCAGGGACGGATGGCTACACCTTC,CASSQDPGTDGYTF,TRBJ1-2,TRBV4-2,-,-
TGCGCCAGCAGCCAAGGTTCCGGCAGAAGCTACGAGCAGTACTTC,CASSQGSGRSYEQYF,TRBJ2-7,TRBV4-1,-,-
TGTGCCATCGGGGTTCTGTCACCCCCCCGGGGCGAGCAGTACTTC,CAIGVLSPPRGEQYF,TRBJ2-7,TRBV10-3,-,-
TGTGCCAGCAGCATTAGCGGTAGTGATGGGTTCTTC,CASSISGSDGFF,TRBJ2-1,TRBV28,-,-